These 19 T cell receptor beta chains were sequenced from one sample in a study of cytomegalovirus exposure and HLA in healthy donors. With 60 Vbeta and 13 Jbeta primers, the PCR was carried out. The assay was immunoSEQ multiplex PCR, and TCRdb's table has in-frame clones only and misses some. Seen here are 220,000 or so clones, under 80% observed once, and the top ten hold 1.5% to 2%. Source material: PBMCs. The receptors derive from a woman in her twenties or thirties in good health and CMV-seronegative.

V is TRBV2 and J is TRBJ2-2; the D gene is possibly TRBD1 (6 bases). Germline V lookup: CDR1 SNHLY, CDR2 FYNNEI. The CDR3 has 14 residues. Trimming took 7 bases from V and 4 from J, leaving 13 bases between them. This chain's CDR3 is CASIGTTLTGELFF. The CDR3 DNA is TGTGCCAGCATTGGGACAACGCTCACCGGGGAGCTGTTTTTT.

This chain joins TRBV7-2 and TRBJ2-5, with 8 bases identical to TRBD2. V lost 4 bases and J lost 5; bases outside the gene matches: 6. CDR1 is SGHTA and CDR2 is FQGNSA in the germline V gene. The length of the CDR3 is 14 residues. The DNA of the CDR3 is TGTGCCAGCAGCTCTGGACTAGCCCGTGAGACCCAGTACTTC. Its translation is CASSSGLARETQYF.

This clone turned up a few times. The genes are TRBV5-6 and TRBJ1-5; D is perhaps TRBD1 (5 bases). V lost 5 bases and J lost 3, with 15 bases in between. The CDR3 is 15 residues long. Germline lookup yields CDR1 SGHDT and CDR2 YYEEEE. The CDR3 DNA reads as TGTGCCAGCAGTATCTATACAGGTATCAATCAGCCCCAGCATTTT. Translation gives CASSIYTGINQPQHF.

In its sample, this clone was seen once. The rearrangement links TRBV18 to TRBJ2-7; 7 bases match TRBD1. J was trimmed by 5 bases and V by 4 bases; bases with no gene match: 14. The CDR3 consists of 16 residues. CDR1 KGHSH and CDR2 LQKENI come from the germline V gene. The CDR3 bases are TGTGCCAGCTCACATACCCTAGGGGGCACATCTCACGAGCAGTACTTC. Amino acid sequence: CASSHTLGGTSHEQYF.

The rearrangement joins TRBV7-9 to TRBJ2-2; 7 nucleotides agree with TRBD1. The germline V gene has CDR1 SEHNR and CDR2 FQNEAQ (reference sequence). There are 14 residues in the CDR3. Losses at the gene ends were 6 bases for V and 4 bases for J; bases not matched to a gene: 5. CDR3: CASSRGQVTGELFF. DNA of the CDR3: TGTGCCAGCAGTCGCGGACAGGTCACCGGGGAGCTGTTTTTT.

The chain employs TRBV7-6 and TRBJ2-7; a possible D gene is TRBD2 (5 bases). This CDR3 comprises 15 residues. The germline V and J ends were trimmed by 5 bases and 1 base, with 15 bases remaining between them. Germline loops: CDR1 SGHVS, CDR2 FNYEAQ. CDR3 DNA sequence: TGTGCCAGCAGCCCCCCCAGCGGTGGTTCCTACGAGCAGTACTTC. Translation gives CASSPPSGGSYEQYF.

This rearrangement joins TRBV7-3 to TRBJ2-7; D is perhaps TRBD1 (6 bases). The germline gives CDR1 SGHTA, CDR2 FQGTGA. Trimming removed 2 bases from V and 2 bases from J, with 22 bases in between. The CDR3 has 18 amino acids. CDR3: CASSLLRGPRSITYEQYF. The CDR3 coding sequence is TGTGCCAGCAGCTTACTCAGGGGTCCGCGTAGTATCACCTACGAGCAGTACTTC.

This chain connects TRBV7-2 to TRBJ2-5; TRBD2 might be the D (6 bases). The CDR3 sequence is 13 residues long. Trimming took off 6 bases at V and 7 bases at J, with 15 bases between the two ends. In germline, CDR1 is SGHTA, CDR2 FQGNSA. For the CDR3, the DNA is TGTGCCAGCAGGGGGGGAGGAGATAGGACCCAGTACTTC. This translates into CASRGGGDRTQYF.

This clone was seen at least ten times. Other DNA sequences in this sample translate to the same CDR3. The rearrangement links TRBV5-4 to TRBJ2-5; 7 bases are a match to TRBD2. The germline V gene encodes CDR1 SGHNT and CDR2 YYREEE (reference sequence). J was trimmed by 5 bases and V by 6 bases; bases with no gene match: 10. The CDR3 runs to 14 residues. CDR3 sequence: CASTVLGRDETQYF. The DNA of the CDR3 is TGTGCCAGCACGGTCTTGGGGAGGGACGAGACCCAGTACTTC. The entire variable domain, with the rest obtained from reference TRBV5-4 and TRBJ2-5, is as follows: ETGVTQSPTHLIKTRGQQVTLRCSSQSGHNTVSWYQQALGQGPQFIFQYYREEENGRGNFPPRFSGLQFPNYSSELNVNALELDDSALYLCASTVLGRDETQYFGPGTRLLVL.

This rearrangement joins TRBV6-6 to TRBJ2-7; 7 bases match TRBD1. Germline V gene lookup returns CDR1 MNHNY and CDR2 SVGAGI (reference sequence). CDR3 length: 14 amino acids. V shed 7 bases, J shed 2 bases, and the junction held 8 bases outside the gene matches. The chain's CDR3 is CASNPGQLPYEQYF. The CDR3 DNA sequence: TGTGCCAGCAATCCGGGACAGTTGCCCTACGAGCAGTACTTC.

The rearrangement joins TRBV5-1 to TRBJ1-1; D remains ambiguous. In germline, CDR1 is SGHRS, CDR2 YFSETQ. V was cut by 6 bases and J by 0 bases, with 12 bases left in between. This CDR3 is built from 14 residues. CDR3 coding DNA: TGCGCCAGCAATCAGGAACGTATGAACACTGAAGCTTTCTTT. It is translated as CASNQERMNTEAFF. Variable domain in full (rest from reference TRBV5-1 and TRBJ1-1): KAGVTQTPRYLIKTRGQQVTLSCSPISGHRSVSWYQQTPGQGLQFLFEYFSETQRNKGNFPGRFSGRQFSNSRSEMNVSTLELGDSALYLCASNQERMNTEAFFGQGTRLTVV.

This rearrangement joins TRBV7-9 to TRBJ1-4; 7 bases line up with TRBD1. CDR1 is SEHNR, CDR2 FQNEAQ, per germline (reference sequence). After removal of 2 bases from V and 3 bases from J, the junction contained 6 bases not matched to a gene. CDR3 length: 16 amino acids. This CDR3 reads CASSLWDSGSNEKLFF. The CDR3 region has the DNA TGTGCCAGCAGCTTATGGGACAGCGGTTCTAATGAAAAACTGTTTTTT.

Only a few counts were recorded for this clone. The V gene is TRBV10-3, the J gene TRBJ1-5; D gene unclear. Trimming shortened V by 6 bases and J by 7 bases, and 16 bases separated the two germline ends. The CDR3 spans 14 residues. Per germline, CDR1 ENHRY and CDR2 SYGVKD. The CDR3 bases are TGTGCCATCAGCGATTCGGGGTGGGAACAGCCCCAGCATTTT. Translating gives CAISDSGWEQPQHF.

Turning to this clone: Sequence at one end of the junction differs from germline and may be a read error. Other DNA variants within this sample encode the same CDR3. This chain connects TRBV5-8 to TRBJ1-6, with 8 bases lining up with TRBD1. Germline V lookup: CDR1 SGHTS, CDR2 YDEGEE. There are 16 residues in the CDR3. CDR3 residues: CASRLRSTGDNSPLHF. The CDR3 coding sequence is TGTGCCAGCAGGCTACGATCGACAGGGGATAATTCGCCCCTCCACTTT. Variable domain in full (rest from reference TRBV5-8 and TRBJ1-6): EAGVTQSPTHLIKTRGQQATLRCSPISGHTSVYWYQQALGLGLQFLLWYDEGEERNRGNFPPRFSGRQFPNYSSELNVNALELEDSALYLCASRLRSTGDNSPLHFGNGTRLTVT.

The V gene is TRBV7-9, the J gene TRBJ1-1, with a tentative D call TRBD1 (5 bases). V lost 5 bases, J lost 7 bases, and 8 bases lay in between. The CDR3 contains 11 residues. Germline CDR1 is SEHNR and CDR2 is FQNEAQ (reference sequence). CDR3 sequence reads: CASSRGGEAFF. The CDR3 DNA reads TGTGCCAGCAGCAGGGGTGGTGAAGCTTTCTTT.

This clone was seen a few times. The chain carries TRBV2 and TRBJ1-5; D remains ambiguous. Germline values: CDR1 SNHLY, CDR2 FYNNEI. The CDR3 runs to 15 residues. The ends were cut back, 2 bases at V and 0 bases at J, with 8 bases in the middle. The CDR3 sequence is CASSEWIASNQPQHF. CDR3 coding DNA: TGTGCCAGCAGTGAATGGATAGCTAGCAATCAGCCCCAGCATTTT.

The chain carries TRBV11-2 and TRBJ2-1, with 14 bases lining up with TRBD2. The ends lost 0 bases at V and 7 bases at J; junction bases unmatched: 5. The CDR3 is 17 amino acids. Germline V gene data show CDR1 as SGHAT and CDR2 as FQNNGV. The CDR3 DNA reads TGTGCCAGCAGCTTAGATGGACTAGCGGGGGGTCAAAATGAGCAGTTCTTC. Its protein product is CASSLDGLAGGQNEQFF.

This clone was counted between two and nine times. The chain combines TRBV11-3 with TRBJ1-4; 7 positions match TRBD1. The V and J ends lost 4 bases and 5 bases, in that order; junction bases with no gene match: 7. The CDR3 is 15 amino acids. Germline-derived CDR1 and CDR2 are SGHNT and YENEEA. CDR3 protein: CASSSRDSRNEKLFF. CDR3 nucleotides: TGTGCCAGCAGCTCCCGGGACAGCCGAAATGAAAAACTGTTTTTT.

This sequence joins TRBV6-4 and TRBJ2-4, with 7 bases aligning to TRBD1. V was pared by 8 bases and J by 4 bases, with 5 bases of the junction left unmatched. This CDR3 has 13 amino acids. Germline V gene data show CDR1 as MRHNA and CDR2 as SNTAGT. CDR3 region: CASGDRSKNIQYF. For the CDR3, the DNA is TGTGCCAGCGGGGACAGATCTAAAAACATTCAGTACTTC.